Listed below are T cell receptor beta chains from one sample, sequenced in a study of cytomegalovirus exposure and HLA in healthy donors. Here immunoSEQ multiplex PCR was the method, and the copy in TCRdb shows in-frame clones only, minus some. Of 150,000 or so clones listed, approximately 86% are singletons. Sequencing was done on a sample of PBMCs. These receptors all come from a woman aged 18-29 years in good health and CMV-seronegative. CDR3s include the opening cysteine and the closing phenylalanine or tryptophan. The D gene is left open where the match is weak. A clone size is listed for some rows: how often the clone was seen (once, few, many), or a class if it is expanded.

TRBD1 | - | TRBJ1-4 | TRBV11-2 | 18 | CASSSFTFLGQGSGKLFF | TGTGCCAGCAGCTCCTTCACCTTCCTCGGACAGGGTTCGGGAAAACTGTTTTTT
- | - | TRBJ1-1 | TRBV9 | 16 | CASSVVGGWGNTEAFF | TGTGCCAGCAGCGTAGTAGGGGGATGGGGAAACACTGAAGCTTTCTTT
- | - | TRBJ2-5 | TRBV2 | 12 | CASTTTGETQYF | TGTGCCAGCACAACTACCGGGGAGACCCAGTACTTC
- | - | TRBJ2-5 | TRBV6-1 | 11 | CASREQETQYF | TGTGCCAGCCGGGAACAAGAGACCCAGTACTTC
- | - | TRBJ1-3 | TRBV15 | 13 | CATSRDMGNTIYF | TGTGCCACCAGCAGAGATATGGGAAACACCATATATTTT
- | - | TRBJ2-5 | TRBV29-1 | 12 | CSVQAVGETQYF | TGCAGCGTTCAAGCGGTTGGAGAGACCCAGTACTTC
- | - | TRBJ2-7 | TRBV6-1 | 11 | CASTWQFEQYF | TGTGCCAGCACCTGGCAGTTCGAGCAGTACTTC
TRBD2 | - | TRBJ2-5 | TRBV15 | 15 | CATSGTSGSGETQYF | TGTGCCACCAGCGGGACTAGCGGGAGTGGAGAGACCCAGTACTTC
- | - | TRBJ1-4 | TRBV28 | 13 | CASTSRSNEKLFF | TGTGCCAGCACGAGCAGGTCAAATGAAAAACTGTTTTTT
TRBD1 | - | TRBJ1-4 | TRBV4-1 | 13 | CASSQGQGEKLFF | TGCGCCAGCAGCCAAGGACAGGGGGAAAAACTGTTTTTT
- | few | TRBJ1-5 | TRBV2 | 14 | CASSENRLNQPQHF | TGTGCCAGCAGTGAAAACAGGCTAAATCAGCCCCAGCATTTT
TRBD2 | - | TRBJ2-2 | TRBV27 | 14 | CASSLAGVPGELFF | TGTGCCAGCAGTCTAGCGGGGGTTCCCGGGGAGCTGTTTTTT
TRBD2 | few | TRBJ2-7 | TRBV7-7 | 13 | CASSPGGAYEQYF | TGTGCTAGCAGCCCCGGGGGGGCCTACGAGCAGTACTTC
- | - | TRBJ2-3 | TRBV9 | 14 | CASSLALNNHPQYF | TGTGCCAGCAGTTTAGCCCTCAACAACCATCCGCAGTATTTT
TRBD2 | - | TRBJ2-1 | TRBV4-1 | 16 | CASSQGTSNSYNEQFF | TGCGCCAGCAGCCAAGGGACTAGCAACTCCTACAATGAGCAGTTCTTC
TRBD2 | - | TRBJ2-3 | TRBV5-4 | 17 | CASSLLLAGGLGDTQYF | TGTGCCAGCAGCTTACTCCTAGCGGGGGGGCTAGGGGATACGCAGTATTTT
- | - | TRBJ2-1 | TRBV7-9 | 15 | CASSLEWGGVNEQFF | TGTGCCAGCAGCCTGGAGTGGGGAGGCGTCAATGAGCAGTTCTTC
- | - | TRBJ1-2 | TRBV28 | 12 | CATLRADRGYTF | TGTGCCACCCTACGGGCAGACAGGGGCTACACCTTC
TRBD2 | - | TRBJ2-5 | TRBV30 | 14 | CAWRASGSIETQYF | TGTGCCTGGAGGGCTAGCGGGTCGATAGAGACCCAGTACTTC
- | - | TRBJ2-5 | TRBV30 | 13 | CAWSVKGKETRYF | TGTGCCTGGAGTGTAAAGGGGAAAGAGACCCGGTACTTC
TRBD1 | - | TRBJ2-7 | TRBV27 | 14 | CASSFGQGSREQYF | TGTGCCAGCAGTTTCGGACAGGGGTCACGCGAGCAGTACTTC
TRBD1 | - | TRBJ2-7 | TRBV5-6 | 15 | CASSFERRTGVEQYF | TGTGCCAGCAGCTTCGAACGGAGAACAGGGGTCGAGCAGTACTTC
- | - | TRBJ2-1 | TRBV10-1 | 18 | CASSLRTLPPSSYNEQFF | TGCGCCAGCAGTCTCAGGACTCTCCCGCCTAGCTCCTACAATGAGCAGTTCTTC
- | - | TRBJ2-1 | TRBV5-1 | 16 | CASSSGSLGRNNEQFF | TGCGCCAGCAGCTCCGGGAGCCTTGGACGGAACAATGAGCAGTTCTTC
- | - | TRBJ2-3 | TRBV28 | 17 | CASSFSSEGLGTDTQYF | TGTGCCAGCAGTTTCAGCTCGGAGGGATTGGGGACAGATACGCAGTATTTT
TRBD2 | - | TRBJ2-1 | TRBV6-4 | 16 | CASSDSGGRHTNEQFF | TGTGCCAGCAGTGACTCTGGCGGGAGGCACACGAATGAGCAGTTCTTC
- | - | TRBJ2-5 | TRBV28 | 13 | CASSFSRVLTQYF | TGTGCCAGCAGTTTCAGCAGGGTTTTGACCCAGTACTTC
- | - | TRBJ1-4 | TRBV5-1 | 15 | CASSLGGAFNEKLFF | TGCGCCAGCAGCTTGGGGGGCGCCTTTAATGAAAAACTGTTTTTT
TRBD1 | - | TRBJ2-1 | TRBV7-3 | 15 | CASSLTYGQGNEQFF | TGTGCCAGCAGCTTAACCTACGGACAGGGCAATGAGCAGTTCTTC
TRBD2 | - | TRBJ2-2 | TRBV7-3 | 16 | CASSRTSGSYTGELFF | TGTGCCAGCAGCCGGACTAGCGGGAGTTACACCGGGGAGCTGTTTTTT
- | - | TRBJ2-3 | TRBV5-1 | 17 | CASSLVGGGRGPDTQYF | TGCGCCAGCAGCTTGGTAGGGGGAGGGAGAGGCCCAGATACGCAGTATTTT
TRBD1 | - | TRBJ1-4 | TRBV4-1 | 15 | CASRPAGTVNEKLFF | TGCGCCAGCAGACCAGCCGGGACAGTGAATGAAAAACTGTTTTTT
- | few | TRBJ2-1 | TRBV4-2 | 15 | CASSLTTHTSNEQFF | TGTGCCAGCAGCCTTACTACTCACACGAGCAATGAGCAGTTCTTC
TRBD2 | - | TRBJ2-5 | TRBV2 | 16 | CASYGFTPERGETQYF | TGTGCCAGCTATGGATTTACACCGGAGCGGGGAGAGACCCAGTACTTC
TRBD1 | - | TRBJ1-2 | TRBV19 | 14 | CASSIDRGSVSYTF | TGTGCCAGTAGTATTGACAGGGGATCCGTTAGCTACACCTTC
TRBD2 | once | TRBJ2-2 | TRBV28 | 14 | CASRPTSGTGELFF | TGTGCCAGCAGGCCTACTAGCGGTACCGGGGAGCTGTTTTTT
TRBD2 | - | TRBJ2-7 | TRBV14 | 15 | CASSPLAGDAYEQYF | TGTGCCAGCAGCCCACTAGCGGGGGACGCCTACGAGCAGTACTTC
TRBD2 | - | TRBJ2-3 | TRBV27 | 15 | CASSYLAGVTDTQYF | TGTGCCAGCAGTTATCTAGCGGGGGTCACAGATACGCAGTATTTT
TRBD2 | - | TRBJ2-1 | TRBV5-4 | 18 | CASSLEASGGAGSNEQFF | TGTGCCAGCAGCTTGGAGGCTAGCGGGGGGGCAGGTAGCAATGAGCAGTTCTTC
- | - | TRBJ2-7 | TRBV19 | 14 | CASGPAGGDYEQYF | TGTGCCAGTGGGCCGGCGGGCGGTGACTACGAGCAGTACTTC
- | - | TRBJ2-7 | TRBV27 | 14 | CASSLSTGTYEQYF | TGTGCCAGCAGTTTATCTACAGGAACCTACGAGCAGTACTTC